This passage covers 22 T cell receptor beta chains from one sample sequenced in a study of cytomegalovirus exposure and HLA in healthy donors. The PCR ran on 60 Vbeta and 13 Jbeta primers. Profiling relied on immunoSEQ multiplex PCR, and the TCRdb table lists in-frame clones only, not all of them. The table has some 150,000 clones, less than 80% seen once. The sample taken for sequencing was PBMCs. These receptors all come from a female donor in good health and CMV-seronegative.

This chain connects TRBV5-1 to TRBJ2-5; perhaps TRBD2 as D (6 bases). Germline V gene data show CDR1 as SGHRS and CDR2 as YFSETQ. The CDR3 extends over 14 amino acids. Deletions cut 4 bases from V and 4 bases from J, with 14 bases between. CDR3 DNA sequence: TGCGCCAGCAGCCGAACGACTAGAAGAGAGACCCAGTACTTC. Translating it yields CASSRTTRRETQYF.

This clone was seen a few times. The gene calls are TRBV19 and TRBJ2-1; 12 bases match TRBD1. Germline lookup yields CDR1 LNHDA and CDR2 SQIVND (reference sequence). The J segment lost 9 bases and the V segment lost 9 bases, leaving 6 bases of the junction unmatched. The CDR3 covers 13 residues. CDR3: CASRDRGPGEQFF. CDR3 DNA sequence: TGTGCCAGCCGGGACAGGGGGCCTGGTGAGCAGTTCTTC.

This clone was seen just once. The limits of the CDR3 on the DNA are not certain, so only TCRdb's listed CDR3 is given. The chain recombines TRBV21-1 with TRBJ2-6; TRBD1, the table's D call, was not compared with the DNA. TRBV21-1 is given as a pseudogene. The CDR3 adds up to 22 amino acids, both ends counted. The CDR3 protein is CASSRGQGAWIVVASGANVLTF.

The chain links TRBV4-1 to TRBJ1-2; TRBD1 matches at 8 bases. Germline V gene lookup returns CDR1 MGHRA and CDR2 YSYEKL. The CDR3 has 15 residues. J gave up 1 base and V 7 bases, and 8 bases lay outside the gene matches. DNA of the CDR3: TGCGCCAGCAACCAGGGGGCCGGCATTAACTATGGCTACACCTTC. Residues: CASNQGAGINYGYTF.

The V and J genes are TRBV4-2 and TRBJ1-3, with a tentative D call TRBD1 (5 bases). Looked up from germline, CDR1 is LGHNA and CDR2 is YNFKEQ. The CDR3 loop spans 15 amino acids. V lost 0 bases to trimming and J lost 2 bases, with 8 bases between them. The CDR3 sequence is CASSQEAGPGNTIYF. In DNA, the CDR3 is TGTGCCAGCAGCCAAGAGGCAGGGCCTGGAAACACCATATATTTT.

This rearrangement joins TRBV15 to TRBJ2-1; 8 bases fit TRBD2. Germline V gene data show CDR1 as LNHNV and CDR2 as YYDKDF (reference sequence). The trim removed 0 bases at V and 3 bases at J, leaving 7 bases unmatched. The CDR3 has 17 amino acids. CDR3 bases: TGTGCCACCAGCAGAGAGGCAGCGGGGGCCCGCTACAATGAGCAGTTCTTC. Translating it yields CATSREAAGARYNEQFF.

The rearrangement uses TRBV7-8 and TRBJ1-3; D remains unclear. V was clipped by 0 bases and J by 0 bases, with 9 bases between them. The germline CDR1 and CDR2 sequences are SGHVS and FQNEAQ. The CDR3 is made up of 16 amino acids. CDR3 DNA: TGTGCCAGCAGCTTAGCGCCTCTACGCTCTGGAAACACCATATATTTT. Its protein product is CASSLAPLRSGNTIYF.

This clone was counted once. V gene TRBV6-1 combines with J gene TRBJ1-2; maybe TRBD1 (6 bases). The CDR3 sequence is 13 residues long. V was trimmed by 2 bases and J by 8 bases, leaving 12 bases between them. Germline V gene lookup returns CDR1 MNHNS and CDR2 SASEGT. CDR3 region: CASSEQDRGGYTF. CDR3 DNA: TGTGCCAGCAGTGAACAGGACAGAGGGGGCTACACCTTC.

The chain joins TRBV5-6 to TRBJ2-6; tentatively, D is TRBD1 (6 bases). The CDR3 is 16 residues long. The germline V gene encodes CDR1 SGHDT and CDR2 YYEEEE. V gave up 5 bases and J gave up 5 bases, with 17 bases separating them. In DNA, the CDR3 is TGTGCCAGCAGTACCCCGGGACAATCTAGGGCCAACGTCCTGACTTTC. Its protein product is CASSTPGQSRANVLTF.

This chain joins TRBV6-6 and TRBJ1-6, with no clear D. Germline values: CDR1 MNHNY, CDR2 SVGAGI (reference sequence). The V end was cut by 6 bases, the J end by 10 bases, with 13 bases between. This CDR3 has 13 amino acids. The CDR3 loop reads CASRGGLASPLHF. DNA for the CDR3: TGTGCCAGCAGGGGAGGATTAGCCTCACCCCTCCACTTT.

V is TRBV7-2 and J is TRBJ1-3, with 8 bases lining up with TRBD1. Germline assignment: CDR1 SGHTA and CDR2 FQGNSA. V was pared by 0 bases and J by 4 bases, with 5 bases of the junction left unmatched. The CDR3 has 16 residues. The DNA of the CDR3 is TGTGCCAGCAGCTTAGCGCAGGGGGCAGGGGGAAACACCATATATTTT. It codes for CASSLAQGAGGNTIYF.

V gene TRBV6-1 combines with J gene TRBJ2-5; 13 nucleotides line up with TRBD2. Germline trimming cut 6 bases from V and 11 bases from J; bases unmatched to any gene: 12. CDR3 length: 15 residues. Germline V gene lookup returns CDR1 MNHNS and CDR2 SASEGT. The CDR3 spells CASRPGTSGVWEQYF. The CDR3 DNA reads TGTGCCAGCAGGCCGGGGACTAGCGGGGTTTGGGAGCAGTACTTC.

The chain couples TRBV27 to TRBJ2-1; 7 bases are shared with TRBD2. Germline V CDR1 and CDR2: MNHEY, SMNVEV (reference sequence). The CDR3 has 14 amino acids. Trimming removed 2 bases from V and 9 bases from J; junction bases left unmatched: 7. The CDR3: CASSLGRAYVEQFF. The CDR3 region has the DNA TGTGCCAGCAGTTTAGGGAGGGCCTATGTTGAGCAGTTCTTC.

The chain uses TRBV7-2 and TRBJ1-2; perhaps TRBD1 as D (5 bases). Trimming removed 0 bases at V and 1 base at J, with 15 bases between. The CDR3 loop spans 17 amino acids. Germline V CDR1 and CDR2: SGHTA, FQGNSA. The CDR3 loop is CASSLAAGRGLNYGYTF. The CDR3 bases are TGTGCCAGCAGCTTAGCCGCAGGGAGGGGACTTAACTATGGCTACACCTTC. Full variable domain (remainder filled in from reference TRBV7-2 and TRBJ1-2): GAGVSQSPSNKVTEKGKDVELRCDPISGHTALYWYRQSLGQGLEFLIYFQGNSAPDKSGLPSDRFSAERTGGSVSTLTIQRTQQEDSAVYLCASSLAAGRGLNYGYTFGSGTRLTVV.

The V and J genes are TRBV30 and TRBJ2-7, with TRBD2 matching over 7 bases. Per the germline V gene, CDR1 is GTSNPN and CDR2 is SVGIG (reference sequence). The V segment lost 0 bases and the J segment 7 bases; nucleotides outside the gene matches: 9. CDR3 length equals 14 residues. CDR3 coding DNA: TGTGCCTGGAGTGTAATGCGGGGGACTGGGGAGCAGTACTTC. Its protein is CAWSVMRGTGEQYF.

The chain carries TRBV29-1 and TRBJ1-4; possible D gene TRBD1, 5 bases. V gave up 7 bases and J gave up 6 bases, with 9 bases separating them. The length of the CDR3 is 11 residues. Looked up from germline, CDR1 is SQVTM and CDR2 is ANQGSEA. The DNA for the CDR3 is TGCAGCGCCCGGGGGGATGAAAAACTGTTTTTT. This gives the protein CSARGDEKLFF. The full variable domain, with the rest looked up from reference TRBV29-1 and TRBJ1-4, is SAVISQKPSRDICQRGTSLTIQCQVDSQVTMMFWYRQQPGQSLTLIATANQGSEATYESGFVIDKFPISRPNLTFSTLTVSNMSPEDSSIYLCSARGDEKLFFGSGTQLSVL.

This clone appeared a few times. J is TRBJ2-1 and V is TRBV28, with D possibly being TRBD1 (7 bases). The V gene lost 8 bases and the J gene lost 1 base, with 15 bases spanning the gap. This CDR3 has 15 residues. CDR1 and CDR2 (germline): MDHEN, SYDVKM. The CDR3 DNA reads TGTGCCAGCTCCCCGGCAGGGGGGTCCTACAATGAGCAGTTCTTC. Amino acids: CASSPAGGSYNEQFF.

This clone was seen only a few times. The CDR3, as DNA: TGTGCCAGCAGACGGACAGGAACAAGCACTGAAGCTTTCTTT. This gives the protein CASRRTGTSTEAFF. The chain has TRBV6-1 and TRBJ1-1; 7 positions match TRBD1. Per germline, CDR1 MNHNS and CDR2 SASEGT. CDR3 size: 14 residues. With V trimmed by 6 bases and J by 4 bases, 8 bases remained unmatched.

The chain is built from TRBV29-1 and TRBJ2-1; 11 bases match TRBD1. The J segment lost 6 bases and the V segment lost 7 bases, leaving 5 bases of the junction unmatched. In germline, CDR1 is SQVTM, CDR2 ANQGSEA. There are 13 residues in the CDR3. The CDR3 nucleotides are TGCAGCGGAAGGGACAGGGGGTTCAATGAGCAGTTCTTC. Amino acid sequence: CSGRDRGFNEQFF.

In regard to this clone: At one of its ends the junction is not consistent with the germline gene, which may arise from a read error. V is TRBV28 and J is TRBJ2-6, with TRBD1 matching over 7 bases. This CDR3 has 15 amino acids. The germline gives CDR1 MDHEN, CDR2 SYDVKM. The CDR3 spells CATGQALSGANGLTF. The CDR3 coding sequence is TGTGCCACCGGACAGGCGCTATCTGGGGCCAACGGCCTGACTTTC.

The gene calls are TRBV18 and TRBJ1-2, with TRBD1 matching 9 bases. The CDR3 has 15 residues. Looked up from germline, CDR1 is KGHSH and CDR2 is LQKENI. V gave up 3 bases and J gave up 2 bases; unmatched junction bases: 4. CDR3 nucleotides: TGTGCCAGCTCACCCGGGACAGGGAGAAACTATGGCTACACCTTC. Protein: CASSPGTGRNYGYTF.

The DNA of the CDR3 is TGTGCCTGGAGTTGGGGGCTGGGGGAAAAACTGTTTTTT. Its protein product is CAWSWGLGEKLFF. J is TRBJ1-4 and V is TRBV30; D might be TRBD1 (6 bases). Germline CDR1 GTSNPN, CDR2 SVGIG (reference sequence). The CDR3 is 13 amino acids. V lost 2 bases to trimming and J lost 8 bases, with 12 bases between them.